The 26 T cell receptor beta chains presented below share a single source sample, sequenced in a study of cytomegalovirus exposure and HLA in healthy donors. TCRdb keeps only in-frame clones here, not all; method: immunoSEQ multiplex PCR. The data contain tens of thousands of clones, roughly 95% of them singletons. The sequencing input was PBMCs. The receptors were gathered from a man younger than 35 in good health and CMV-seronegative.

J is TRBJ1-2 and V is TRBV4-3; D not resolved. Germline CDR1 is LGHNA and CDR2 is YSLEER. This CDR3 has 15 amino acids. Trimming shortened V by 0 bases and J by 4 bases, and 12 bases separated the two germline ends. The CDR3 sequence: CASSQDLEQLYGYTF. The CDR3 nucleotides are TGCGCCAGCAGCCAAGATCTGGAACAGCTCTATGGCTACACCTTC.

J is TRBJ1-6 and V is TRBV11-2, with D hard to call. CDR3 length equals 12 residues. Looked up from germline, CDR1 is SGHAT and CDR2 is FQNNGV. V dropped 3 bases and J dropped 12 bases, with 9 bases sitting between them. This chain's CDR3 is CASSFRNEPLHF. The DNA for the CDR3 is TGTGCCAGCAGCTTCAGGAACGAACCCCTCCACTTT.

This clone was seen once. The V gene is TRBV18, the J gene TRBJ2-6, with 7 bases aligning to TRBD1. The length of the CDR3 is 16 residues. Germline V gives CDR1 KGHSH, CDR2 LQKENI. J was trimmed by 1 base and V by 3 bases; bases with no gene match: 3. The CDR3 coding sequence is TGTGCCAGCTCACCTTCACAGGGGTCTGGGGCCAACGTCCTGACTTTC. It encodes CASSPSQGSGANVLTF.

This clone was seen a single time. V is TRBV5-4 and J is TRBJ2-1; a weak D match, TRBD2 (5 bases). From germline, CDR1 is SGHNT and CDR2 YYREEE (reference sequence). This CDR3 has 15 amino acids. With 0 bases removed from V and 6 bases from J, the gap between germline ends came to 13 bases. CDR3 in DNA: TGTGCCAGCAGCTTGGCCGGGGTGGGCCGCAATGAGCAGTTCTTC. It is translated as CASSLAGVGRNEQFF.

CDR3 DNA: TGTGCCAGTAGCCCAGGGCGGGACAGGGCGGATAATGAGCAGTTCTTC. Protein sequence: CASSPGRDRADNEQFF. The chain links TRBV19 to TRBJ2-1, with 9 bases that match TRBD1. J was trimmed by 7 bases and V by 6 bases; bases with no gene match: 13. From germline, CDR1 is LNHDA and CDR2 SQIVND (reference sequence). The CDR3 loop spans 16 amino acids.

V is TRBV7-9 and J is TRBJ2-2; 10 nucleotides align to TRBD1. The CDR3 extends over 15 amino acids. V shed 8 bases, J shed 4 bases, and the junction held 7 bases outside the gene matches. Germline CDR1 reads SEHNR; CDR2 reads FQNEAQ (reference sequence). CDR3 bases: TGTGCCAGCTCCCCGGGACAGGGGACCACCGGGGAGCTGTTTTTT. This codes for CASSPGQGTTGELFF.

The chain joins TRBV18 to TRBJ1-4; possibly TRBD1 for D (6 bases). CDR1 and CDR2 from the germline V gene are KGHSH and LQKENI. V lost 3 bases and J 8 bases, leaving 10 bases between the germline ends. The length of the CDR3 is 13 residues. In DNA form, the CDR3 reads TGTGCCAGCTCACCGGCTAGGGGGGAAAAACTGTTTTTT. Translating gives CASSPARGEKLFF.

This clone was detected once. The V and J genes are TRBV10-3 and TRBJ2-7, with a possible D match to TRBD1 (6 bases). The germline V and J ends were trimmed by 10 bases and 1 base, with 8 bases remaining between them. The CDR3 length is 11 residues. Germline values: CDR1 ENHRY, CDR2 SYGVKD. The CDR3 coding sequence is TGTGCCAGTGGACAGTCCTACGAGCAGTACTTC. It translates to CASGQSYEQYF.

V and J are TRBV5-1 and TRBJ1-1, with 8 bases matching TRBD1. The V segment lost 2 bases and the J segment 3 bases; nucleotides outside the gene matches: 12. This CDR3 spans 17 amino acids. Germline assignment: CDR1 SGHRS and CDR2 YFSETQ. The CDR3 bases are TGCGCCAGCAGCTTAATACACACGGGACAGGCAGACACTGAAGCTTTCTTT. This encodes CASSLIHTGQADTEAFF.

The rearrangement joins TRBV18 to TRBJ2-7; no definite D call. The germline V gene has CDR1 KGHSH and CDR2 LQKENI. V was pared by 3 bases and J by 4 bases, with 7 bases between. The CDR3 is 12 amino acids. The CDR3 sequence is CASSPERYEQYF. The CDR3 nucleotides read TGTGCCAGCTCACCTGAACGGTACGAGCAGTACTTC.

The rearrangement joins TRBV18 to TRBJ2-5, with 13 bases that match TRBD2. This CDR3 is built from 18 residues. Germline V gene lookup returns CDR1 KGHSH and CDR2 LQKENI. Germline trimming cut 0 bases from V and 4 bases from J; bases unmatched to any gene: 8. CDR3 residues: CASSPPRTSGGASETQYF. The CDR3 coding sequence is TGTGCCAGCTCACCACCGAGGACTAGCGGGGGAGCTTCAGAGACCCAGTACTTC.

The sample holds a few counts of this clone. This chain joins TRBV4-1 and TRBJ1-1; D not certain. The V end lost 0 bases, the J end lost 7 bases, and 12 bases lay between the germline ends. The CDR3 is 14 amino acids. The V gene's germline CDR1 is MGHRA and CDR2 YSYEKL. CDR3 sequence: CASSQDSAEGEAFF. CDR3 DNA: TGCGCCAGCAGCCAAGATTCGGCCGAGGGTGAAGCTTTCTTT.

The V and J genes are TRBV6-1 and TRBJ2-7; 12 bases align to TRBD2. V was pared by 0 bases and J by 3 bases, with 21 bases of the junction left unmatched. This CDR3 is built from 22 residues. Germline V gives CDR1 MNHNS, CDR2 SASEGT. The CDR3 DNA reads as TGTGCCAGCAGTGAAGCGCTCGGTAAACTAGCGGGGGGTAACCTCGACGACTACGAGCAGTACTTC. Residues: CASSEALGKLAGGNLDDYEQYF.

The gene calls are TRBV28 and TRBJ1-2; 7 nucleotides match TRBD1. CDR1 and CDR2 from the germline V gene are MDHEN and SYDVKM. This CDR3 region has 16 residues. Trimming cost V 6 bases and J 5 bases; bases outside gene matches: 15. The CDR3 region is CASSRGGQARGYGYTF. The CDR3 region has the DNA TGTGCCAGCAGCCGCGGTGGACAGGCCCGAGGGTATGGCTACACCTTC.

The chain carries TRBV7-2 and TRBJ2-7; TRBD1 matches at 11 bases. The CDR3 has 16 amino acids. Trimming cost V 1 base and J 1 base; bases outside gene matches: 3. CDR1 and CDR2 (germline): SGHTA, FQGNSA. Here the CDR3 DNA reads TGTGCCAGCAGCTTAGGGGGACAGGGGGTTTCCTACGAGCAGTACTTC. Its translation: CASSLGGQGVSYEQYF.

V is TRBV2 and J is TRBJ1-1, with a possible D match to TRBD1 (5 bases). The CDR3 is made up of 11 amino acids. Trimming left V 6 bases short and J 8 bases short, with 10 bases between. Germline CDR1 is SNHLY and CDR2 is FYNNEI. In DNA form, the CDR3 reads TGTGCCAGCAGATGGGGGGGGGAAGCTTTCTTT. Amino acid sequence: CASRWGGEAFF.

The chain employs TRBV19 and TRBJ1-2; 9 bases are shared with TRBD1. V shed 3 bases and J 3 bases; nucleotides not matched to a gene: 5. The V gene's germline CDR1 is LNHDA and CDR2 SQIVND (reference sequence). This CDR3 is built from 15 residues. In nucleotides, the CDR3 is TGTGCCAGTAGTATCGGGACAGGGAGAGACTATGGCTACACCTTC. Amino acids: CASSIGTGRDYGYTF.

The V call is TRBV19, the J call TRBJ1-2; TRBD1 matches 8 bases. The CDR3 loop spans 13 amino acids. Trimming at V came to 9 bases and at J to 8 bases, leaving 11 bases not matched to a gene. CDR1 and CDR2 from the germline V gene are LNHDA and SQIVND (reference sequence). The DNA of the CDR3 is TGTGCCAGCAGCCTCGGACAGGGATGGGGCTACACCTTC. As protein: CASSLGQGWGYTF.

V and J are TRBV30 and TRBJ1-1; a possible D gene is TRBD1 (5 bases). From germline, CDR1 is GTSNPN and CDR2 SVGIG (reference sequence). The CDR3 totals 16 residues. Trimming stripped 4 bases from V and 0 bases from J, with 18 bases between. The CDR3 nucleotides read TGTGCCTGGACCCAGGACAAGGGGAACTTGAACACTGAAGCTTTCTTT. As protein: CAWTQDKGNLNTEAFF.

This clone was seen only once. This sequence joins TRBV15 and TRBJ2-7, with a tentative D call TRBD1 (6 bases). The CDR3 consists of 15 residues. Germline CDR1 reads LNHNV; CDR2 reads YYDKDF (reference sequence). V was shortened by 3 bases and J by 0 bases, with 12 bases between the two germline ends. In nucleotides, the CDR3 is TGTGCCACCAGCAGGGACCGGGACAACTCCTACGAGCAGTACTTC. This translates into CATSRDRDNSYEQYF.

The J gene is TRBJ2-5, the V gene TRBV11-2; D remains ambiguous. CDR3 length: 15 amino acids. The V gene lost 5 bases and the J gene lost 4 bases, with 17 bases spanning the gap. Germline-derived CDR1 and CDR2 are SGHAT and FQNNGV. DNA for the CDR3: TGTGCCAGCAGCCCCGTGTCGCCGACGGGAGAGACCCAGTACTTC. It is translated as CASSPVSPTGETQYF.

The sample holds one count of this clone. The gene calls are TRBV19 and TRBJ1-2, with a weak D call TRBD1 (6 bases). The CDR3 has 15 residues. Germline lookup yields CDR1 LNHDA and CDR2 SQIVND (reference sequence). The ends were cut back, 5 bases at V and 0 bases at J, with 13 bases in the middle. In nucleotides, the CDR3 is TGTGCCAGTAGTTCCCCCAGACAGGCTAACTATGGCTACACCTTC. This translates into CASSSPRQANYGYTF.

This sequence joins TRBV10-2 and TRBJ2-7; perhaps TRBD1 as D (6 bases). Germline V CDR1 and CDR2: WSHSY, SAAADI. Trimming removed 8 bases at V and 3 bases at J, with 17 bases between. CDR3 length equals 14 residues. CDR3 sequence (DNA): TGCGCCAGCGGGGAATCGGGACAACGCTACGAGCAGTACTTC. This encodes CASGESGQRYEQYF.

The V gene is TRBV28, the J gene TRBJ1-1, with 10 bases aligning to TRBD1. The length of the CDR3 is 15 residues. Germline assignment: CDR1 MDHEN and CDR2 SYDVKM. Trimming removed 4 bases from V and 7 bases from J; junction bases left unmatched: 9. CDR3 residues: CASSYRQGARFEAFF. The DNA of the CDR3 is TGTGCCAGCAGTTATCGACAGGGGGCGCGGTTTGAAGCTTTCTTT. Using reference TRBV28 and TRBJ1-1 for the parts outside the CDR3, the full variable domain is DVKVTQSSRYLVKRTGEKVFLECVQDMDHENMFWYRQDPGLGLRLIYFSYDVKMKEKGDIPEGYSVSREKKERFSLILESASTNQTSMYLCASSYRQGARFEAFFGQGTRLTVV.

The chain recombines TRBV5-1 with TRBJ2-1, with 7 bases that match TRBD1. CDR1 is SGHRS, CDR2 YFSETQ, per germline. J gave up 3 bases and V 4 bases, and 7 bases lay outside the gene matches. This CDR3 has 15 residues. The CDR3 DNA reads as TGCGCCAGCAGCGCCGGGACAGAGGGCTACAATGAGCAGTTCTTC. As protein: CASSAGTEGYNEQFF.

The CDR3 is CASSLAIGGLNEQFF. The CDR3 region has the DNA TGTGCCAGCAGCTTGGCCATCGGGGGTCTGAATGAGCAGTTCTTC. V and J are TRBV5-4 and TRBJ2-1; tentatively, D is TRBD2 (6 bases). This CDR3 is 15 amino acids long. Between the trimmed V and J ends, which lost 0 bases and 7 bases, there was a span of 14 bases. Germline values: CDR1 SGHNT, CDR2 YYREEE (reference sequence).